This TCR beta chain was recorded in a study of naive and memory T cell subsets. Study-wide results and limits: TCR abundance followed a power law differing between naive and memory subsets.

In its sample, this clonotype was seen a few times. The antigen remains unidentified. After the first PCR, alpha and beta chain libraries were processed separately. The beta constant-region primer was an equimolar mix of two oligonucleotides covering TRBC1 and TRBC2. A 12-nucleotide UMI and the SP2 primer were added to the cDNA 3' end by oligonucleotide ligation. TCRdb independently ran MiXCR on the UMI-ligation and nested PCR reads; one entry per CDR3 protein. The sample has 70,000 to 95,000 distinct CDR3 sequences; around 6.5% are singletons. Germline values: CDR1 SGHKS, CDR2 YYEKEE (reference sequence). Unmatched junction bases numbered 4, after V lost 1 base and J lost 1 base. The CDR3 is made up of 15 amino acids.

The gene calls are TRBV5-5 and TRBJ2-7, with 8 bases identical to TRBD2. This clonotype was sampled from a human donor in good health. The source material was central memory CD4+ T cells from blood. The CDR3 region is CASSLRVAGSYEQYF. CDR3 nucleotide sequence: TGTGCCAGCAGCTTGCGTGTAGCGGGGTCCTACGAGCAGTACTTC.